Below, 17 T cell receptor beta chains from the same sample are listed, as sequenced in a study of T cells in Graves' hyperthyroidism and ophthalmopathy. Using RNA transcripts as the source, TCR beta CDR3 regions were amplified. First-round RT-PCR of the TCR CDR3 relied on the HTBI primer set. TCRdb used MiXCR to reprocess the multiplex PCR reads, holding one entry per CDR3 protein. This table holds about 410,000 distinct CDR3 sequences, under 15% found once. The source material was blood. The receptors derive from a man younger than 35 with Graves' ophthalmopathy.

This clonotype was picked up a small number of times. One end of the junction does not line up with germline, which may come from a read error. The rearrangement uses TRBV19 and TRBJ2-1; D may be TRBD2 (7 bases). CDR3 length: 14 residues. Germline loops: CDR1 LNHDA, CDR2 SQIVND (reference sequence). CDR3 DNA: TGTGCCAGCCACCGGGGGGACATCTACCATGAGCAGTTCTTC. Amino acids: CASHRGDIYHEQFF.

This clonotype was counted many times. The rearrangement joins TRBV20-1 to TRBJ2-1, with 7 bases aligning to TRBD1. Germline CDR1 is DFQATT and CDR2 is SNEGSKA (reference sequence). After removal of 4 bases from V and 5 bases from J, the junction contained 8 bases not matched to a gene. The CDR3 loop spans 14 amino acids. This CDR3 reads CSAMTGNGDNEQFF. The CDR3 DNA follows: TGCAGTGCTATGACAGGGAACGGGGACAATGAGCAGTTCTTC.

This clonotype was picked up a small number of times. This sequence joins TRBV2 and TRBJ2-4, with D possibly being TRBD2 (5 bases). Germline assignment: CDR1 SNHLY and CDR2 FYNNEI. V was trimmed by 6 bases and J by 4 bases, leaving 16 bases between them. The CDR3 totals 15 residues. The CDR3 nucleotides read TGTGCCAGCAGCAGCGGACGGCCTGCAAAAAACATTCAGTACTTC. This encodes CASSSGRPAKNIQYF.

This clonotype was found many times. The chain joins TRBV2 to TRBJ2-7, with a possible D match to TRBD1 (5 bases). CDR1 is SNHLY and CDR2 is FYNNEI in the germline V gene. The CDR3 is 12 amino acids. Between the trimmed V and J ends, which lost 4 bases and 3 bases, there was a span of 7 bases. The CDR3 here is CASSGRGYEQYF. DNA of the CDR3: TGTGCCAGCAGTGGAAGGGGCTACGAGCAGTACTTC.

In its sample, this clonotype was seen a few times. The V gene is TRBV19, the J gene TRBJ1-1, with TRBD1 as a possible D gene (5 bases). The CDR3 loop spans 14 amino acids. V was trimmed by 1 base and J by 6 bases, leaving 12 bases between them. Germline V gives CDR1 LNHDA, CDR2 SQIVND (reference sequence). The CDR3 sequence: CASSIGAGGSEAFF. Here the CDR3 DNA reads TGTGCCAGTAGTATAGGGGCGGGGGGGTCTGAAGCTTTCTTT.

This clonotype was seen only a few times. The chain employs TRBV3-1 and TRBJ1-2; maybe TRBD1 (5 bases). Per the germline V gene, CDR1 is LGHDT and CDR2 is YNNKEL (reference sequence). The V and J ends lost 0 bases and 5 bases respectively, with 22 bases between them. The CDR3 length is 18 residues. The CDR3 sequence: CASSQDSSSGVAGYGYTF. The DNA of the CDR3 is TGTGCCAGCAGCCAAGATTCGTCCTCGGGGGTGGCAGGGTATGGCTACACCTTC.

The gene calls are TRBV7-9 and TRBJ1-2; no definite D call. This CDR3 has 11 amino acids. Between the trimmed V and J ends, which lost 6 bases and 7 bases, there was a span of 9 bases. The germline CDR1 and CDR2 sequences are SEHNR and FQNEAQ (reference sequence). In DNA, the CDR3 is TGTGCCAGCAGAAGAAGTGGTGGCTACACCTTC. Translating gives CASRRSGGYTF.

The table lists this clonotype with many counts. This sequence joins TRBV14 and TRBJ1-1; 7 bases align to TRBD1. CDR1 and CDR2 (germline): SGHDN, FVKESK. Trimming took 4 bases from V and 3 from J; bases not matched to a gene: 14. The CDR3 is 17 residues long. CDR3: CASSPFRPGQSDTEAFF. The CDR3 DNA reads as TGTGCCAGCAGCCCATTTAGACCGGGACAGAGCGACACTGAAGCTTTCTTT.

Only a few counts were recorded for this clonotype. The V and J genes are TRBV6-1 and TRBJ1-2; D is undetermined. CDR1 and CDR2 from the germline V gene are MNHNS and SASEGT. Deletions cut 8 bases from V and 8 bases from J, with 12 bases between. There are 11 residues in the CDR3. The CDR3 protein is CASEVVEGYTF. The CDR3 DNA is TGTGCCAGCGAAGTTGTTGAGGGCTACACCTTC.

This clonotype was picked up many times. V gene TRBV2 combines with J gene TRBJ2-7; 12 bases align to TRBD1. Germline V gene lookup returns CDR1 SNHLY and CDR2 FYNNEI. The CDR3 extends over 16 amino acids. V shed 3 bases, J shed 3 bases, and the junction held 6 bases outside the gene matches. CDR3 sequence (DNA): TGTGCCAGCAGTGACCCGGGACAGGGGGCGGTCTACGAGCAGTACTTC. It translates to CASSDPGQGAVYEQYF.

This clonotype was recorded at least ten times. J is TRBJ2-7 and V is TRBV11-2, with D maybe TRBD2 (5 bases). Germline-derived CDR1 and CDR2 are SGHAT and FQNNGV. The CDR3 has 15 amino acids. Between the trimmed V and J ends, which lost 3 bases and 1 base, there was a span of 13 bases. In DNA form, the CDR3 reads TGTGCCAGCAGCTTGGCGTTAGCGCAGTCCTACGAGCAGTACTTC. Translation: CASSLALAQSYEQYF.

In its sample, this clonotype was seen many times. This rearrangement joins TRBV20-1 to TRBJ2-5; D is uncertain. Germline assignment: CDR1 DFQATT and CDR2 SNEGSKA (reference sequence). Trimming cost V 7 bases and J 2 bases, with 14 bases left between them. This CDR3 is 13 amino acids long. DNA for the CDR3: TGCAGTGGGGATCTCGCACATCAAGAGACCCAGTACTTC. This gives the protein CSGDLAHQETQYF.

There are many counts of this clonotype. The V and J genes are TRBV5-1 and TRBJ2-7; 10 bases map to TRBD2. The CDR3 sequence is 15 residues long. The trim removed 0 bases at V and 8 bases at J, leaving 8 bases unmatched. The germline V gene encodes CDR1 SGHRS and CDR2 YFSETQ. The DNA for the CDR3 is TGCGCCAGCAGCTTGGAATTAGCGGGAGGACCCAAGCAGTACTTC. It codes for CASSLELAGGPKQYF.

The chain is built from TRBV27 and TRBJ2-5; maybe TRBD1 (6 bases). Germline V gene lookup returns CDR1 MNHEY and CDR2 SMNVEV (reference sequence). V was pared by 6 bases and J by 1 base, with 12 bases between. The CDR3 extends over 14 amino acids. The CDR3 DNA follows: TGTGCCAGCAGGCCGGCAGGGGTCCAAGAGACCCAGTACTTC. Its translation: CASRPAGVQETQYF.

This clonotype has more than one count but fewer than ten. The rearrangement joins TRBV6-1 to TRBJ2-7; 7 nucleotides align to TRBD2. J lost 2 bases, V lost 8 bases, and 12 bases had no gene match. Germline CDR1 is MNHNS and CDR2 is SASEGT. The CDR3 loop spans 15 amino acids. CDR3 in DNA: TGTGCCAGCGGTGTGACTAGCCGTTTGCCCTACGAGCAGTACTTC. As protein: CASGVTSRLPYEQYF.

This clonotype has at least ten counts. J is TRBJ2-1 and V is TRBV29-1, with D hard to call. Germline CDR1 reads SQVTM; CDR2 reads ANQGSEA. CDR3 length: 11 amino acids. The V end lost 2 bases, the J end lost 10 bases, and 9 bases lay between the germline ends. CDR3 sequence: CSVEQVREQFF. The CDR3 region has the DNA TGCAGCGTTGAACAGGTTCGAGAGCAGTTCTTC.

This clonotype was seen repeatedly, ten times or more. The chain links TRBV5-8 to TRBJ1-1; D might be TRBD1 (6 bases). This CDR3 comprises 13 residues. The V and J ends lost 7 bases and 5 bases respectively, with 15 bases between them. Germline CDR1 is SGHTS and CDR2 is YDEGEE. The CDR3 is CASSGHPETEAFF. In DNA, the CDR3 is TGTGCCAGCTCGGGACACCCGGAGACTGAAGCTTTCTTT.